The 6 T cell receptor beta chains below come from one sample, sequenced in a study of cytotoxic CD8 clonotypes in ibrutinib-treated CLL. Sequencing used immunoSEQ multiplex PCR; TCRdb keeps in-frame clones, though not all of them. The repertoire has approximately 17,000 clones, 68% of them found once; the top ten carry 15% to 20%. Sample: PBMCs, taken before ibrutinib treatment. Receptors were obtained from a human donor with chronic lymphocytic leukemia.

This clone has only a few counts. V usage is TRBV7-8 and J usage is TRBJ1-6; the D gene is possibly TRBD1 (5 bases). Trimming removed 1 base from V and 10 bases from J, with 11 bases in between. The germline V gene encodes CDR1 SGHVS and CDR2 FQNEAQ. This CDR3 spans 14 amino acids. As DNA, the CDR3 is TGTGCCAGCAGCTTAGTTTCCGGGGCGTCACCCCTCCACTTT. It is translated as CASSLVSGASPLHF.

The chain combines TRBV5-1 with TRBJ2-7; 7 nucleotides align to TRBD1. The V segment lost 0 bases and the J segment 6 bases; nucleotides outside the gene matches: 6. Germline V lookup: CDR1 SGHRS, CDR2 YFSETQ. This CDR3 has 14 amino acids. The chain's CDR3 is CASSLEVTGFEQYF. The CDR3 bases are TGCGCCAGCAGCTTGGAAGTGACAGGGTTCGAGCAGTACTTC.

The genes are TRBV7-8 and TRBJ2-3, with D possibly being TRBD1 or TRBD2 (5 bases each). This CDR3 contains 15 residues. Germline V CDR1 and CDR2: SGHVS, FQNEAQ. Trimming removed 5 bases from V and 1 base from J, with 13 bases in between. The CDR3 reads CASSTGTIRTDTQYF. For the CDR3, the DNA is TGTGCCAGCAGCACCGGGACGATTCGCACAGATACGCAGTATTTT.

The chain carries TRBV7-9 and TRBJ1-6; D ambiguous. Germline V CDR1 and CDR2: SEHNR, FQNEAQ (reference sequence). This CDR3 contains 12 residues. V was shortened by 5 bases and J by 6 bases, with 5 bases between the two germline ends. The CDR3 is CASSISNSPLHF. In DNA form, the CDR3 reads TGTGCCAGCAGCATAAGTAATTCACCCCTCCACTTT.

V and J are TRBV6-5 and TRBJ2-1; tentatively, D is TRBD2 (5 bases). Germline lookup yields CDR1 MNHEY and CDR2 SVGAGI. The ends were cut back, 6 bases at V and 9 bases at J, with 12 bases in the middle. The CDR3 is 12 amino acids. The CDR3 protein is CASSQLEGEQFF. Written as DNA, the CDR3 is TGTGCCAGCAGCCAGCTCGAGGGTGAGCAGTTCTTC.

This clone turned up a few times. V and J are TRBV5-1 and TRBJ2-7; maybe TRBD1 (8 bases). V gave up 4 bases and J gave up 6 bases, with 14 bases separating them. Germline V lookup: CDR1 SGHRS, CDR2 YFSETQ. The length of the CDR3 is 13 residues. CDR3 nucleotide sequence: TGCGCCAGCAGCCTGGACAGGGAGGGCGAGCAGTACTTC. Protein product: CASSLDREGEQYF.